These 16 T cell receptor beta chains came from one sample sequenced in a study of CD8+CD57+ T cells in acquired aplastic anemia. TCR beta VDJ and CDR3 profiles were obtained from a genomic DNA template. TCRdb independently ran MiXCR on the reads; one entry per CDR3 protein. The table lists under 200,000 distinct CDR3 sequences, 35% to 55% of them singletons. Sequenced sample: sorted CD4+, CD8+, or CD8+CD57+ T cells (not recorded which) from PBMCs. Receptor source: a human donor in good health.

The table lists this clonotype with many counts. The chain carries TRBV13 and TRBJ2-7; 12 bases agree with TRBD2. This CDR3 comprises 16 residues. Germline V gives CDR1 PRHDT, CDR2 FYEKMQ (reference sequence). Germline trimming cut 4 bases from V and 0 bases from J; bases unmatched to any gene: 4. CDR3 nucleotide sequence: TGTGCCAGCAGCTCGACTAGCGGGAGAGGCTCCTACGAGCAGTACTTC. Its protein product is CASSSTSGRGSYEQYF.

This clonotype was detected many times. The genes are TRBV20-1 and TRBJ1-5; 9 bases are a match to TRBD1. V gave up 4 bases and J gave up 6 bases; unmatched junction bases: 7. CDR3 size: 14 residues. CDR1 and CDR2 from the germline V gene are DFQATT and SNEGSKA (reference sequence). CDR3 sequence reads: CSATTGQGFQPQHF. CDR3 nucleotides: TGCAGTGCTACCACAGGACAGGGGTTTCAGCCCCAGCATTTT.

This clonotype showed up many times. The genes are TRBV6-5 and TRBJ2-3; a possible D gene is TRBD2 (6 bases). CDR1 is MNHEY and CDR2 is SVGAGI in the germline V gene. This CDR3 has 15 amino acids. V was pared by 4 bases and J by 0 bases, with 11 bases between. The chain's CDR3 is CASSSRGSSTDTQYF. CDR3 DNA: TGTGCCAGCAGTTCTCGGGGGTCTAGCACAGATACGCAGTATTTT.

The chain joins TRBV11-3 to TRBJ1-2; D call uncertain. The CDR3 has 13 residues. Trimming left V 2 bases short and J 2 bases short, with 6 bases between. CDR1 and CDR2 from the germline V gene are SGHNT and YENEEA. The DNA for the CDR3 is TGTGCCAGCAGCTTAAAGGAGAACTATGGCTACACCTTC. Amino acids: CASSLKENYGYTF.

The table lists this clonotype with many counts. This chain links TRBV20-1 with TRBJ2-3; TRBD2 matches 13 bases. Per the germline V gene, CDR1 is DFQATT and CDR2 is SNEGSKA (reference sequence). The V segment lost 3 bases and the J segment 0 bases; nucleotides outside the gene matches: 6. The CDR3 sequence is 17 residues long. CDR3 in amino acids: CSASGLAGEGSTDTQYF. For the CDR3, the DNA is TGCAGTGCTAGTGGACTAGCGGGAGAGGGTAGCACAGATACGCAGTATTTT.

CDR3: CASSKFVTMNTEAFF. The CDR3 coding sequence is TGTGCCAGTAGTAAGTTTGTCACGATGAACACTGAAGCTTTCTTT. The J gene is TRBJ1-1, the V gene TRBV19; no definite D call. CDR3 length equals 15 residues. The V gene's germline CDR1 is LNHDA and CDR2 SQIVND (reference sequence). V was trimmed by 4 bases and J by 0 bases, leaving 12 bases between them.

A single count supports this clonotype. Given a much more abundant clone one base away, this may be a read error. DNA of the CDR3: TGTGCCAGCAGCTTGGACAGACTTAAGCAGCTCTTC. Translating it yields CASSLDRLKQLF. This sequence joins TRBV12-3 or TRBV12-4 and TRBJ2-1; D might be TRBD1 (6 bases). The CDR3 is 12 residues long.

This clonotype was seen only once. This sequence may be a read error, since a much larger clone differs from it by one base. This CDR3 is CASTLKRGHTEASF. For the CDR3, the DNA is TGCGCCAGCACATTAAAGAGGGGTCACACTGAAGCTTCCTTT. The chain links TRBV5-1 to TRBJ1-1; maybe TRBD1 (5 bases). This CDR3 comprises 14 residues. Germline CDR1 is SGHRS and CDR2 is YFSETQ.

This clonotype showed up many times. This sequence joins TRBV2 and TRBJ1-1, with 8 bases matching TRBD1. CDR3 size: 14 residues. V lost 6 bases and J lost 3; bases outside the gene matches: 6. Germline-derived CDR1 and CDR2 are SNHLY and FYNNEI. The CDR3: CASSQQGGDTEAFF. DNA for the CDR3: TGTGCCAGCAGCCAACAGGGGGGGGACACTGAAGCTTTCTTT.

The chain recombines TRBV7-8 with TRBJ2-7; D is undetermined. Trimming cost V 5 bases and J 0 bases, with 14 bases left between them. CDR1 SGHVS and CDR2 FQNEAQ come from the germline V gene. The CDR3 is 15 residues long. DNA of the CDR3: TGTGCCAGCAGCATGAACCTAGAGCGCTCCTACGAGCAGTACTTC. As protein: CASSMNLERSYEQYF.

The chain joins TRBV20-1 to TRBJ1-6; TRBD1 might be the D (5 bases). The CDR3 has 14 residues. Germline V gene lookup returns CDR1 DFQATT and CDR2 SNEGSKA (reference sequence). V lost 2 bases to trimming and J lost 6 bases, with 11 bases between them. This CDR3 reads CSARLGRFNSPLHF. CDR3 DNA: TGCAGTGCTAGATTGGGACGGTTTAATTCACCCCTCCACTTT.

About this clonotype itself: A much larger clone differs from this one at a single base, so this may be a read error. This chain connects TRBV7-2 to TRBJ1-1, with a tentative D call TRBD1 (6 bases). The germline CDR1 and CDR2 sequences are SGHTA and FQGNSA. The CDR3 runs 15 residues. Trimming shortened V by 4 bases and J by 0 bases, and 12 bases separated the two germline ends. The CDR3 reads CASSSDRGMNTEAFF. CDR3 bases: TGTGCCAGCAGCTCGGACAGAGGGATGAACACTGAAGCTTTCTTT.

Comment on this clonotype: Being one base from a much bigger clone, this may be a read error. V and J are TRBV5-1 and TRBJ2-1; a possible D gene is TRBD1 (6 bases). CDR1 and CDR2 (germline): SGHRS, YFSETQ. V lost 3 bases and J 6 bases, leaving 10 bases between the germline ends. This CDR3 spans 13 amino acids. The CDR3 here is CASSSGQSNEQFF. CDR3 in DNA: TGCGCCAGCAGCTCGGGACAAAGCAATGAGCAGTTCTTC. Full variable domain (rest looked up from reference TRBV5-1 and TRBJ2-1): KAGVTQTPRYLIKTRGQQVTLSCSPISGHRSVSWYQQTPGQGLQFLFEYFSETQRNKGNFPGRFSGRQFSNSRSEMNVSTLELGDSALYLCASSSGQSNEQFFGPGTRLTVL.

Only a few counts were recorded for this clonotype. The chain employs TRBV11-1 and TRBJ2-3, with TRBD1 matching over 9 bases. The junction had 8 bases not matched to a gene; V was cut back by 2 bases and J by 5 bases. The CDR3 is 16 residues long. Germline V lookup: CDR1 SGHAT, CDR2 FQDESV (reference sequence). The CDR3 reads CASSLKDRGYGDTQYF. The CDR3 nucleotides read TGTGCCAGCAGCTTAAAGGACAGGGGTTATGGAGATACGCAGTATTTT.

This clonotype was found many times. CDR3 loop: CATRGEGLSSYNEQFF. CDR3 DNA sequence: TGTGCCACCAGGGGGGAAGGACTTAGCTCCTACAATGAGCAGTTCTTC. The chain carries TRBV15 and TRBJ2-1; the D gene could be TRBD1 or TRBD2 (5 bases each). V lost 6 bases to trimming and J lost 0 bases, with 15 bases between them. The CDR3 totals 16 residues. Germline CDR1 is LNHNV and CDR2 is YYDKDF (reference sequence).

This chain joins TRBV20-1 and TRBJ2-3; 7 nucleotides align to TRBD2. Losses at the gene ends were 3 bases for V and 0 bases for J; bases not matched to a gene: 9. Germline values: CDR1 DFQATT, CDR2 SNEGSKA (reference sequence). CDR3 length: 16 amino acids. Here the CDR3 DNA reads TGCAGTGCTAGTCCTCTTGCTAGCGGTAGCACAGATACGCAGTATTTT. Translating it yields CSASPLASGSTDTQYF.